This section outlines one T cell receptor (beta chain) sequence together with its context. Its antigen target is currently unknown. Base qualities are not recorded, but no much larger clone differs from it by a single base. In total, roughly 670 healthy bone marrow donors made up the cohort. All cohort members were sampled while nominally healthy, although unrecorded immune exposures were likely present. The donor tested CMV seropositive, placing the donor among the 289 seropositive members of the cohort. A peripheral blood sample was provided by each donor, and peripheral blood mononuclear cells were used for TCR beta sequencing. Genomic DNA was extracted from the blood cell samples with the Qiagen DNeasy Blood Extraction Kit. The data are from a study of cytomegalovirus exposure and HLA in healthy donors (dated by TCRdb to the late 2010s). Some background on the complete study: An earlier analysis of 587 of the donors reported approximately 300 Gb of sequence data and 100 million to 120 million unique TCR beta sequences obtained from 180 million or so T cells. Roughly 300 gigabases of sequencing data and roughly 81 million unique TCR sequences made up an early release that covered over 550 HLA-typed donors. Of the 300 to 450 genotyped donors, 65% to 90% were placed in the genetic ancestry cluster associated with self-reported Caucasian donors. The study was designed to test whether signatures of past pathogen exposure could be identified by cataloging public T cell receptors. The study used immunosequencing to profile the T cell repertoires of under 700 subjects and linked those repertoires to cytomegalovirus serostatus. A separate validation cohort of 100 to 150 different subjects was used in addition to the roughly 670-subject first cohort. High-throughput TCR immunosequencing, statistical association of individual TCRs with disease status, and machine learning were combined to predict cytomegalovirus infection status. In a later analysis, previously published TCR beta repertoires from several hundred donors were re-analyzed and high-resolution HLA genotyping was added so that TCR occurrence patterns could be studied. The later analysis used no new phenotypic data to find candidate immune exposures, relying instead on TCR beta sequences and their occurrence across donors. To decide whether each TCR beta V gene segment behaved as functional or pseudogenic, an earlier analysis of 587 of the donors relied on high-throughput TCR beta sequencing. Donor age, sex, ethnicity and CMV serostatus were compiled together with the repertoire data. Genome-wide SNP genotypes for about 65% of the 666 donors were used in a later genetic analysis, which treated that subset as a discovery cohort. Every repertoire in the discovery cohort had been generated on one and the same sequencing platform. HLA typing covered class I and class II loci at four-digit resolution. Typing coverage differed by locus: A, B, C, DRB1 and DQB1 were typed in about 629-640 donors, DQA1 in approximately 520, DPA1 in around 580, and DPB1 in approximately 450. A handful of DR-DQ haplotypes were handled as single units for association and clustering because linkage in the cohort was strong. Among roughly 370 genotyped donors of the cohort, an average of around 240,000 unique TCR beta nucleotide sequences were sequenced per donor, roughly 20% of them non-productive.

General conclusions and limits of the study: At a false discovery rate of 0.05, a later analysis linked fewer than 20,000 TCR beta sequences to specific HLA alleles. While some public TCRs were present in many individuals, most TCR sequences turned up only very rarely across donors. Some IMGT-functional V segments, including TRBV6-2 and TRBV6-3, could not be told apart with the 87-base-pair reads, so those segments were excluded. A cluster of highly shared sequence variants was judged likely to be a technical artifact of the sequencing pipeline. HLA typing was unavailable for some donors at each locus, so association tests used only the typed subset. Correlated functional status among segregating V segments might reflect linkage disequilibrium, but an unknown experimental factor could not be ruled out. In vitro tests confirmed that a few of the cytomegalovirus-associated TCR beta chains recognize cytomegalovirus antigens. A further reported finding was that TCR beta sequences accurately predicted the HLA-A and HLA-B alleles for most subjects in the first cohort. In a later analysis, HLA-associated TCR beta chains showed more clonal expansion and lower generation probabilities than non-associated chains that were equally common. This cohort had only TCR beta chains sequenced, and the lack of alpha or paired-chain data limited which features could be detected. When HLA alleles, especially DR and DQ, strongly co-occurred, attributing TCR associations to individual alleles was difficult. V-gene and J-gene trimming of TCR beta chains was associated with a missense DCLRE1C variant in a later genetic analysis, and the association was replicated in an independent cohort. In the study, 150 to 200 TCR beta chains were listed as associated with cytomegalovirus. A later analysis found that TCR association rates varied across HLA loci, with DRB1 alleles showing the most associated TCRs and HLA-C alleles the fewest. Compared with the approximately 700-donor mean, donors in an Asian-associated ancestry cluster had fewer N-insertions in productive TCRs, according to a later genetic analysis. According to the authors, the approach could potentially be generalized to other disease states and immunological phenotypes. Because counts were too low, around 17 rarely observed V segments, including chromosome 9 orphons, were left out of the earlier analysis of roughly 600 of the donors. A later analysis found that most CMV-associated TCR beta chains appeared HLA-restricted, with HLA associations seemingly driven largely by CMV exposure. In a later analysis, several top co-occurrence clusters were reported to appear linked to parvovirus B19, influenza, CMV and Epstein-Barr virus. Sequencing depth was assumed to be roughly uniform across donors in the presence/absence analyses, though that assumption may not hold. The only immune exposure information available for the cohort was CMV serostatus. In an earlier analysis of around 500 of the donors, most TCR beta V segments appeared in productive rearrangements about 87% or about 30% of the time, broadly matching IMGT annotations. In both the original and validation cohorts, the classifier was reported to diagnose cytomegalovirus status with high specificity and sensitivity.

Trimming removed 4 bases from V and 2 bases from J; the gene matches leave 4 bases unexplained. Looking up the germline V gene yields CDR1 SGHTA and CDR2 FQGNSA. Inclusive of the bounding cysteine and phenylalanine, the CDR3 is 14 residues long. The retained sequence is limited to the CDR3, 42 bases, with the frame set at the first base. The receptor library was made with the immunoSEQ multiplex PCR assay. A mixture of 60 forward primers for TCR Vbeta segments and 13 reverse primers for TCR Jbeta segments was used in the multiplex PCR. A multiplex PCR assay on genomic DNA amplified the CDR3 region of rearranged TCR beta genes. On the Illumina HiSeq System, the amplified TCR beta libraries were sequenced as 87-base-pair reads. Processing in the source paper ran as follows. Across the 670 or so repertoires, a later analysis counted approximately 83 million unique TCR beta chains, around 11 million of which were shared by at least two donors. Raw reads were error-corrected and collapsed into unique sequences by a nearest-neighbor algorithm in which closely related sequences were merged to remove PCR and sequencing errors. CDR3 sequences were aligned to IMGT reference sequences to assign V, D and J gene segments. Each retained sequence needed at least a six-nucleotide match to both a V gene segment and a J gene segment. Rearrangements were classified as productive when the CDR3 lacked stop codons and remained in frame with V and J, and all other rearrangements were classified as non-productive. Following IMGT convention, CDR3 was defined as the stretch from the second conserved V-encoded cysteine to the conserved J-encoded phenylalanine. The earlier analysis of roughly 590 of the donors excluded any sequence lacking an unambiguous match to a single V gene segment. An earlier analysis of a few hundred of the donors classified V segments as functional when productive rearrangements were above 56.7% and as segregating when the standard deviation between donors was above 5%. A statistical classification framework was built to diagnose cytomegalovirus status from the catalog of TCR beta chain sequences. V and J gene assignment, in a later analysis, came from comparing TCR nucleotide sequences with IMGT/GENE-DB human TR gene sequences. A later analysis assigned CDR3 sequences and most-parsimonious VDJ recombination scenarios with the TCRdist pipeline. A later analysis defined each TCR beta chain by its CDR3 amino acid sequence plus V-gene family, and excluded reads lacking a unique V-gene family. To address suspected cross-contamination and a sequencing artifact, a later analysis removed a few hundred highly shared, low-generation-probability nucleotide sequences. For each public chain, a later analysis derived a clonal expansion index from normalized ranks of inferred template counts within each repertoire. A later analysis computed generation probabilities with a VDJ recombination model fitted to out-of-frame rearrangements, and checked the results against IGoR. Hypergeometric tests were used in a later analysis to score TCR-TCR, TCR-HLA and TCR-CMV co-occurrence, with a repertoire-size bias correction applied to the TCR pairs. A later analysis estimated false discovery rates by permuting HLA or CMV assignments 20 times. In a later analysis, co-occurring TCRs were grouped using DBSCAN, and TCRdist sequence similarity was added for clustering within HLA-allele-positive subsets. For co-occurrence clustering, repertoires with fewer than 30,000 or more than 120,000 public chains were excluded, along with 5 or 6 repertoires with anomalous nucleotide sharing. TCRdb's version of the immuneACCESS table is confined to in-frame rearrangements and falls short of the full clone set. An unresolved V gene accounts for under half of the shortfall where checked; the remainder is of unknown origin. The V and J calls and clone size come from that table; D and trimming were worked out from the DNA. Present in this sample are 100,000 to 150,000 clones, 75% to 90% of which were seen just once. The leading ten clones occupy around 6.4% of the sample.

This clonotype was sampled from a middle-aged woman in good health and CMV-seropositive. The sequencing sample was made of PBMCs. The chain couples TRBV7-2 to TRBJ2-5, and TRBD1 aligns with 7 junction nucleotides. Read as DNA, the sequence is TGTGCCAGCAGCTGGTTGGACAGGCAAGAGACCCAGTACTTC. This yields the protein CASSWLDRQETQYF.